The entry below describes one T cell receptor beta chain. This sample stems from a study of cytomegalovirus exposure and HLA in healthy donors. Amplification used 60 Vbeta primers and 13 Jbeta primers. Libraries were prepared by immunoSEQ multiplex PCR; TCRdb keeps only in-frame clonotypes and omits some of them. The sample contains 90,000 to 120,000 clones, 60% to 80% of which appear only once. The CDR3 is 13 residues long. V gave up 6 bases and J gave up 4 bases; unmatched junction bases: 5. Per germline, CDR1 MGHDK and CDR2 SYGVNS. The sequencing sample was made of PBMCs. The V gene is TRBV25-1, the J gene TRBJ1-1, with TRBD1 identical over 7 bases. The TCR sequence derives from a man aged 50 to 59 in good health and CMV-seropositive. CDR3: CASRKGAATEAFF. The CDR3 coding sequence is TGTGCCAGCAGAAAGGGGGCGGCCACTGAAGCTTTCTTT. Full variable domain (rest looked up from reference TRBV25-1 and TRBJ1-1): EADIYQTPRYLVIGTGKKITLECSQTMGHDKMYWYQQDPGMELHLIHYSYGVNSTEKGDLSSESTVSRIRTEHFPLTLESARPSHTSQYLCASRKGAATEAFFGQGTRLTVV.